This T cell receptor beta chain stems from a study of blood T cells in healthy people across ages (dated by TCRdb to about 2015). Study-level background: In model experiments, template switching captured about one uniquely barcoded TCR beta cDNA molecule for every two T cells. Using deep sequencing normalized with unique cDNA molecular identifiers, the study measured how TCR beta repertoire diversity changes with age. Donors were grouped into four age groups: young (average 16 years), middle-aged (around 39), aged (62) and long-lived (82). To avoid experimental bias, donors of different ages were distributed randomly across sequencing lanes. The study analyzed two additional independent replicas of 1 million unique cDNA reads from the same blood draw for two donors, one aged 18 to 29 and one aged 80 or older.

Systemically healthy Caucasian individuals from Russia, around 38 in total and aged roughly 6 to 95 years, were included as donors. Each donor gave 8.5 to 10 milliliters of peripheral blood, collected into EDTA-treated Vacutainer tubes. Ficoll-Paque density-gradient centrifugation was used to isolate PBMCs, with at least 6.5 million per sample. Total RNA was extracted from PBMCs with Trizol reagent, with at least 6 micrograms obtained per sample. Naive CD45RAhigh/CD27high T cell percentages were measured by flow cytometry on a PBMC aliquot from every donor. Overall results and qualifications from the work: Conclusive comparison of naive and antigen-experienced compartments was prevented by the profiling of bulk unsorted PBMCs. There was a strong correlation between observed TCR beta diversity and the percentage of naive T cells measured by flow cytometry. Because donor CMV infection status was unknown, age-related changes in expanded clonotypes were potentially confounded. Observed TCR beta diversity per million T cells fell roughly linearly with age, and a significant reduction was already apparent by age approximately 40. Total diversity estimates from one million sequenced T cells were considered lower bounds and underestimates. Compared with the aged group, more naive CD4+ T cells, fewer expanded clones and increased TCR diversity were shown by the long-lived group, suggesting age selection.

CDR1 and CDR2, looked up from the germline V gene, are SGHAT and FQNNGV. Inclusive of the bounding cysteine and phenylalanine, the CDR3 is 14 residues long. Just the 42-base CDR3 DNA is kept, in frame starting at base 1. V is reduced by 5 bases and J by 7 bases, leaving a spacing of 18 bases between them. This clonotype was seen at least ten times. There is no known antigen for this receptor. The record has no base qualities; no much larger clone is one base away. The library was prepared using 5' RACE. The sample was run on an Illumina HiSeq 2500. The second PCR ran for roughly 7 to 11 cycles and used a J-beta primer mix along with a sample-barcoded 5' primer. A template-switch 5' adaptor carrying 12 random nucleotides introduced a unique molecular identifier onto each TCR beta cDNA molecule. Each sample yielded at least 2.5 million CDR3-containing paired-end reads. First-strand cDNA synthesis was performed from all RNA using the Mint cDNA synthesis kit, with priming by a TRBC-specific oligonucleotide. Following uracil-DNA glycosylase treatment, all cDNA underwent a first 18-cycle PCR with the universal primers M1SS and BC2_uni_R. Concerning the study's data processing: Normalization of each sample was performed by random selection of 1 million high-quality reads, each carrying a distinct molecular identifier. Reads with shared molecular identifiers were discarded instead of being binned into consensus sequences. MiTCR, run with a Q25 quality threshold and the strictest error-elimination algorithm, handled CDR3 identification, clonotype clustering and error correction. A nonparametric unseen species model using Euler transformation provided a lower-bound estimate of total TCR beta diversity. TCRdb took the public reads, trimmed them with fastp at Q25, ran MiXCR for clone calling and kept in-frame beta chains. Under each unique CDR3 protein, matching rows form one entry showing the most common genes and DNA. The V and J calls reflect TCRdb's pipeline rather than the authors' work. For this sample there are about 1.5 million distinct CDR3 sequences; around 40% appear just once. The ten largest make up about 3.8% of the sample.

The source is a woman aged 18-29 years in good health. The sequenced material came from blood. The chain uses TRBV11-2 and TRBJ2-7; the D element might be TRBD1 or TRBD2, as each aligns at 6 bases. The sequenced DNA is TGTGCCAGCAGCGAAAAATCCCAGGGGAGGGAGCAGTACTTC. The resulting protein is CASSEKSQGREQYF.